These 20 T cell receptor beta chains originate from one sample sequenced in a study of blood T cells in healthy people across ages. A second PCR of roughly 6 to 12 cycles used a sample-barcoded 5' primer and a J-beta primer mix. TCRdb re-called the 5' RACE reads with MiXCR, one entry per CDR3 protein. The repertoire holds under 2,000,000 distinct CDR3 sequences, 49% seen once, with over 2% in the top ten. Sequenced input: blood. These receptors all come from a woman aged 40 to 49 in good health.

This chain joins TRBV20-1 and TRBJ2-5, with 7 nucleotides matching TRBD2. The length of the CDR3 is 15 residues. The V gene end was trimmed by 2 bases and the J gene end by 1 base; junction bases not matched to a gene: 7. CDR1 is DFQATT and CDR2 is SNEGSKA in the germline V gene (reference sequence). The CDR3 loop reads CSARYTSDFQETQYF. The CDR3, as DNA: TGCAGTGCTAGATATACTAGCGACTTCCAAGAGACCCAGTACTTC.

The J gene is TRBJ1-2, the V gene TRBV5-1; maybe TRBD1 (6 bases). V shed 0 bases and J shed 2 bases, with 11 bases lying between them. The V gene's germline CDR1 is SGHRS and CDR2 YFSETQ. This CDR3 contains 15 residues. This chain's CDR3 is CASSLEGTPNYGYTF. Written as DNA, the CDR3 is TGCGCCAGCAGCTTGGAAGGGACACCGAACTATGGCTACACCTTC.

The V gene is TRBV7-2, the J gene TRBJ1-2, with unresolved D. This CDR3 is built from 15 residues. The V and J ends lost 3 bases and 3 bases respectively, with 14 bases between them. Germline V lookup: CDR1 SGHTA, CDR2 FQGNSA. CDR3 residues: CASSLDGRAYYGYTF. The CDR3 DNA reads TGTGCCAGCAGCTTGGATGGGCGGGCATACTATGGCTACACCTTC.

The chain uses TRBV7-2 and TRBJ2-7, with 8 bases aligning to TRBD1. CDR1 is SGHTA, CDR2 FQGNSA, per germline. The CDR3 contains 15 residues. V lost 1 base, J lost 2 bases, and 4 bases stayed unmatched. In DNA, the CDR3 is TGTGCCAGCAGCTTAGGGACAGGGAAGACCTACGAGCAGTACTTC. Protein: CASSLGTGKTYEQYF.

The chain carries TRBV27 and TRBJ2-3; D might be TRBD1 (5 bases). In germline, CDR1 is MNHEY, CDR2 SMNVEV (reference sequence). The length of the CDR3 is 12 residues. V lost 6 bases and J lost 14, with 18 bases in between. The CDR3: CASSGIQGITYF. CDR3 nucleotide sequence: TGTGCCAGCAGCGGAATTCAGGGTATCACGTATTTT.

The rearrangement links TRBV18 to TRBJ1-5; the D is unclear. Trimming pared 6 bases from V and 2 bases from J, leaving 14 bases between. The CDR3 covers 15 residues. CDR1 is KGHSH and CDR2 is LQKENI in the germline V gene. The CDR3 sequence is CASSPTQSGNQPQHF. The DNA of the CDR3 is TGTGCCAGCTCCCCGACGCAAAGTGGCAATCAGCCCCAGCATTTT. The full variable domain, with the rest looked up from reference TRBV18 and TRBJ1-5, is NAGVMQNPRHLVRRRGQEARLRCSPMKGHSHVYWYRQLPEEGLKFMVYLQKENIIDESGMPKERFSAEFPKEGPSILRIQQVVRGDSAAYFCASSPTQSGNQPQHFGDGTRLSIL.

This clonotype was recorded a few times. The V call is TRBV4-1, the J call TRBJ2-1; D remains ambiguous. V shed 1 base and J shed 7 bases, with 11 bases lying between them. The germline V gene has CDR1 MGHRA and CDR2 YSYEKL. CDR3 length: 14 amino acids. The CDR3 DNA follows: TGCGCCAGCAGCCAAGGGGTCTTATGGAATGAGCAGTTCTTC. Protein sequence: CASSQGVLWNEQFF.

This clonotype was counted ten times or more. Relative to the germline gene, one junction end is altered; a read error may explain this. V and J are TRBV7-2 and TRBJ2-1, with 11 bases lining up with TRBD2. CDR1 SGHTA and CDR2 FQGNSA come from the germline V gene. This CDR3 spans 15 amino acids. The CDR3 loop is CASSLAGLAGNEQFF. The CDR3, as DNA: TGCGCCAGCAGCCTGGCCGGACTAGCGGGTAATGAGCAGTTCTTC. The full variable domain, in which reference TRBV7-2 and TRBJ2-1 provide the parts outside the CDR3, is GAGVSQSPSNKVTEKGKDVELRCDPISGHTALYWYRQSLGQGLEFLIYFQGNSAPDKSGLPSDRFSAERTGGSVSTLTIQRTQQEDSAVYLCASSLAGLAGNEQFFGPGTRLTVL.

This clonotype was seen a few times. The V gene is TRBV29-1, the J gene TRBJ2-3; 7 bases agree with TRBD1. V was clipped by 6 bases and J by 4 bases; unmatched bases: 7. CDR3 length: 13 residues. In germline, CDR1 is SQVTM, CDR2 ANQGSEA. The CDR3 DNA reads TGCAGCGTGAACAGGGGCTCTGCAGATACGCAGTATTTT. Translated, it gives CSVNRGSADTQYF.

This clonotype has a handful of counts. The chain is built from TRBV7-2 and TRBJ2-3, with D perhaps assigned TRBD1 or TRBD2 (5 bases each). Germline loops: CDR1 SGHTA, CDR2 FQGNSA. The CDR3 covers 14 residues. Trimming took 2 bases from V and 6 from J, leaving 12 bases between them. The CDR3 nucleotides read TGTGCCAGCAGCTTAAGTGGGGGTCAGGATACGCAGTATTTT. Amino acids: CASSLSGGQDTQYF. Based on the CDR3 plus reference TRBV7-2 and TRBJ2-3, the full variable domain is GAGVSQSPSNKVTEKGKDVELRCDPISGHTALYWYRQSLGQGLEFLIYFQGNSAPDKSGLPSDRFSAERTGGSVSTLTIQRTQQEDSAVYLCASSLSGGQDTQYFGPGTRLTVL.

The chain couples TRBV20-1 to TRBJ2-5; no clear D gene. The length of the CDR3 is 15 residues. V lost 0 bases and J 2 bases, leaving 13 bases between the germline ends. CDR1 is DFQATT, CDR2 SNEGSKA, per germline (reference sequence). In DNA, the CDR3 is TGCAGTGCTAGAGATGCGCGGACCCCACAAGAGACCCAGTACTTC. Protein: CSARDARTPQETQYF.

CDR3: CASRTRGVGGTQYF. CDR3 nucleotides: TGTGCCAGCAGAACCCGCGGGGTGGGAGGGACCCAGTACTTC. The V gene is TRBV28, the J gene TRBJ2-5; a weak D match, TRBD2 (6 bases). Per germline, CDR1 MDHEN and CDR2 SYDVKM. Deletions cut 6 bases from V and 7 bases from J, with 18 bases between. The CDR3 runs to 14 residues.

This chain connects TRBV9 to TRBJ2-5; tentatively, D is TRBD2 (6 bases). There are 15 residues in the CDR3. With 0 bases removed from V and 4 bases from J, the gap between germline ends came to 13 bases. In germline, CDR1 is SGDLS, CDR2 YYNGEE. The CDR3 DNA reads as TGTGCCAGCAGCGTAGAAGGGGACTCGAGAGAGACCCAGTACTTC. It yields the protein CASSVEGDSRETQYF.

The genes are TRBV10-3 and TRBJ2-3, with 7 bases aligning to TRBD1. Germline V gene data show CDR1 as ENHRY and CDR2 as SYGVKD. J was trimmed by 3 bases and V by 3 bases; bases with no gene match: 15. This CDR3 is built from 18 residues. CDR3 bases: TGTGCCATCAGTGACTCCAGACAGGGAAGGGTCCGTACAGATACGCAGTATTTT. Protein product: CAISDSRQGRVRTDTQYF.

The CDR3 here is CASSYPRSLGEAPQHF. CDR3 coding DNA: TGTGCCAGCAGTTACCCGCGAAGCTTAGGGGAGGCGCCCCAGCATTTT. The V call is TRBV6-6, the J call TRBJ1-5; perhaps TRBD1 as D (5 bases). In germline, CDR1 is MNHNY, CDR2 SVGAGI (reference sequence). The CDR3 totals 16 residues. Deletions cut 2 bases from V and 9 bases from J, with 20 bases between.

This clonotype was seen a handful of times. This chain uses TRBV15 with TRBJ2-3, with TRBD1 as a possible D gene (6 bases). V lost 0 bases, J lost 0 bases, and 10 bases lay in between. The germline CDR1 and CDR2 sequences are LNHNV and YYDKDF (reference sequence). The CDR3 spans 16 residues. CDR3 loop: CATSRDQGFSTDTQYF. The CDR3 nucleotides are TGTGCCACCAGCAGAGATCAGGGGTTTAGCACAGATACGCAGTATTTT.

The chain carries TRBV11-2 and TRBJ2-4, with D unresolved. TRBJ2-5 explains the end of the DNA better; the J call may be wrong. Germline V CDR1 and CDR2: SGHAT, FQNNGV. The CDR3 spans 14 residues. Written as DNA, the CDR3 is TGTGCCAGCAGCTTCATTCAGGCGGAGGAGACCCAGTACTTC. This gives the protein CASSFIQAEETQYF.

The rearrangement links TRBV6-5 to TRBJ2-3; 11 nucleotides align to TRBD2. Per the germline V gene, CDR1 is MNHEY and CDR2 is SVGAGI. The trim removed 5 bases at V and 3 bases at J, leaving 4 bases unmatched. The CDR3 is 15 amino acids. CDR3 bases: TGTGCCAGCAGTCGACTAGCGGGACTGACAGATACGCAGTATTTT. Translating it yields CASSRLAGLTDTQYF.

V gene TRBV7-2 combines with J gene TRBJ2-1; 8 nucleotides match TRBD1. V shed 5 bases and J 6 bases; nucleotides not matched to a gene: 12. The CDR3 has 16 amino acids. Germline CDR1 and CDR2: SGHTA and FQGNSA. The DNA of the CDR3 is TGTGCCAGCAGCCGAAAGACAGGGGCGACTCTCAATGAGCAGTTCTTC. Its translation: CASSRKTGATLNEQFF.

This chain joins TRBV7-9 and TRBJ1-4, with D unclear. CDR1 is SEHNR, CDR2 FQNEAQ, per germline (reference sequence). Trimming took 4 bases from V and 8 from J, leaving 17 bases between them. The CDR3 runs 15 residues. The chain's CDR3 is CASSSLGSSREKLFF. The CDR3 DNA sequence: TGTGCCAGCAGCTCCCTAGGGAGCAGTAGGGAAAAACTGTTTTTT.